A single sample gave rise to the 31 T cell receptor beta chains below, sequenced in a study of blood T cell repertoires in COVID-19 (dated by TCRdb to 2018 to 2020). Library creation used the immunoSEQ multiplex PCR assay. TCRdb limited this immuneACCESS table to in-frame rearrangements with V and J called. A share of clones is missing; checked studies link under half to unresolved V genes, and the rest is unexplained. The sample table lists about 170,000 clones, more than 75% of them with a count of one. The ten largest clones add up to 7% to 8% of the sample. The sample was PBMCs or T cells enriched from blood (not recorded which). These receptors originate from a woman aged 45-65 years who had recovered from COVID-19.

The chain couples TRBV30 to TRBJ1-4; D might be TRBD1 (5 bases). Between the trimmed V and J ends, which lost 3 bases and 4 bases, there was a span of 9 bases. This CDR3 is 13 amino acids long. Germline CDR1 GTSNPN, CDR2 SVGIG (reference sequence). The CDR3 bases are TGTGCCTGGAGCCAAGACAGTAATGAAAAACTGTTTTTT. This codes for CAWSQDSNEKLFF.

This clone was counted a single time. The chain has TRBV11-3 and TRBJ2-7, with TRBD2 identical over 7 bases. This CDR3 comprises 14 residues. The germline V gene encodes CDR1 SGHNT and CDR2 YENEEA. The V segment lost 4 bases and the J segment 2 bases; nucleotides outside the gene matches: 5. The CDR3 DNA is TGTGCCAGCAGCTCCACCGGACTAGCCTACGAGCAGTACTTC. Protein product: CASSSTGLAYEQYF.

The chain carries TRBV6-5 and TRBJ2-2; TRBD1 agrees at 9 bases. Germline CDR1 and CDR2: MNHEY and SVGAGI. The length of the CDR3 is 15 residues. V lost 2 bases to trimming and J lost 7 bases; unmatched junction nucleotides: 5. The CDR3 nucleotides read TGTGCCAGCAGTTACCTGGGACAGGGTCACGGGGAGCTGTTTTTT. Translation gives CASSYLGQGHGELFF.

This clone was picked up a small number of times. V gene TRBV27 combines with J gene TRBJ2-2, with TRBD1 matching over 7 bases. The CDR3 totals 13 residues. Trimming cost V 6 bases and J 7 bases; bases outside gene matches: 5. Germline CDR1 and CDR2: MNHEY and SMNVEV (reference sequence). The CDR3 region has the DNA TGTGCCAGCAGGAAGCAGGGGGTCGGGGAGCTGTTTTTT. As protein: CASRKQGVGELFF.

CDR3 sequence (DNA): TGTGCCAGCAGTTCCAGGGCCACACAAACCCTCCACTTT. The encoded protein is CASSSRATQTLHF. The chain carries TRBV2 and TRBJ1-6, with D maybe TRBD1 (5 bases). The V end lost 5 bases, the J end lost 14 bases, and 16 bases lay between the germline ends. The CDR3 totals 13 residues. Germline V gene data show CDR1 as SNHLY and CDR2 as FYNNEI.

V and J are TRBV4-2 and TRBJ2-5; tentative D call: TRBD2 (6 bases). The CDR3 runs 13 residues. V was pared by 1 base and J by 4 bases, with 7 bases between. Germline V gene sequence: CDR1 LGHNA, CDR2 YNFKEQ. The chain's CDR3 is CASSQGGGETQYF. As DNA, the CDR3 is TGTGCCAGCAGCCAAGGGGGAGGAGAGACCCAGTACTTC.

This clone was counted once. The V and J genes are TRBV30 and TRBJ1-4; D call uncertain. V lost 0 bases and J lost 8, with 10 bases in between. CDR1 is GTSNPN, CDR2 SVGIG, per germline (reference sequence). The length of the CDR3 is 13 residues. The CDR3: CAWSVQRGEKLFF. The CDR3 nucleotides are TGTGCCTGGAGTGTACAGCGGGGAGAAAAACTGTTTTTT.

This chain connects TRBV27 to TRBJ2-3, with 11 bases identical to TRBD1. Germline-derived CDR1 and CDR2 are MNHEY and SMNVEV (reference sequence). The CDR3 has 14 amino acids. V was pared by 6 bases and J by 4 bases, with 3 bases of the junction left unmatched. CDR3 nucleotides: TGTGCCAGCAGCCGGGACAGGGGGTCAGATACGCAGTATTTT. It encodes CASSRDRGSDTQYF.

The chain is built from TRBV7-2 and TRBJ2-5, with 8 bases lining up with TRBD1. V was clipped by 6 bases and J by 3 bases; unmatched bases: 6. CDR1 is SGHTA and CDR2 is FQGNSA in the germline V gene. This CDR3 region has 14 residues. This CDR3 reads CASRRTGPKETQYF. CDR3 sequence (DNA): TGTGCCAGCAGGCGGACAGGGCCGAAAGAGACCCAGTACTTC.

The CDR3 DNA follows: TGTGCCAGCAGCCCATCCCTCCAACTAGCGGGAGGGCTCCGGGAGACCCAGTACTTC. Amino acids: CASSPSLQLAGGLRETQYF. V usage is TRBV7-9 and J usage is TRBJ2-5; 13 bases line up with TRBD2. V lost 5 bases to trimming and J lost 5 bases; unmatched junction nucleotides: 17. CDR1 and CDR2 (germline): SEHNR, FQNEAQ (reference sequence). This CDR3 spans 19 amino acids.

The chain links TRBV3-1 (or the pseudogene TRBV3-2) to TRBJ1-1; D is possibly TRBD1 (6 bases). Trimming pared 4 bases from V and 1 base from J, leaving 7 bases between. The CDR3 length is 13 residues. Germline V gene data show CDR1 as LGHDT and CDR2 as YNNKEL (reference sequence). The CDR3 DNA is TGTGCCAGCAGCCGGACAGCGAACACTGAAGCTTTCTTT. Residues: CASSRTANTEAFF.

CDR3 sequence reads: CASSSTSGTREQYF. CDR3 coding DNA: TGCGCCAGCAGCTCCACTAGCGGGACAAGAGAGCAGTACTTC. V is TRBV5-1 and J is TRBJ2-7, with TRBD2 identical over 10 bases. The CDR3 is 14 amino acids. Germline V gene lookup returns CDR1 SGHRS and CDR2 YFSETQ. V was pared by 3 bases and J by 7 bases, with 7 bases of the junction left unmatched.

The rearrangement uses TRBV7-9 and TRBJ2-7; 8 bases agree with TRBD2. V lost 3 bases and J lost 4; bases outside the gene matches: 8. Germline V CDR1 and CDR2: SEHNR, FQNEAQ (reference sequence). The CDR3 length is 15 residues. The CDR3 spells CASSFFGTRGYEQYF. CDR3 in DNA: TGTGCCAGCAGCTTTTTCGGGACTAGGGGGTACGAGCAGTACTTC.

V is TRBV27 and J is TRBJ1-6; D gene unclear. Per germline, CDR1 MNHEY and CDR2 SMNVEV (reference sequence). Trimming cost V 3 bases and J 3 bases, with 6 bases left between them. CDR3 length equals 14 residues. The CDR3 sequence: CASSFLSYNSPLHF. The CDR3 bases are TGTGCCAGCAGTTTTTTGAGCTATAATTCACCCCTCCACTTT.

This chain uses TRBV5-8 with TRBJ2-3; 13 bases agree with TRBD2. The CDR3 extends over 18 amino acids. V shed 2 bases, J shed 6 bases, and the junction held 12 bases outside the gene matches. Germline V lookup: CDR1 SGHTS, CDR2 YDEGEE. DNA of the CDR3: TGTGCCAGCAGCTTCCCTTTTGGACTAGCGGGAGAGCGGGATACGCAGTATTTT. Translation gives CASSFPFGLAGERDTQYF.

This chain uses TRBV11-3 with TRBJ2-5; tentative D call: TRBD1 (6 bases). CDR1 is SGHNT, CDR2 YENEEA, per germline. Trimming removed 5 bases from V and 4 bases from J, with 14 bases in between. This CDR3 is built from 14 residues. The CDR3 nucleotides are TGTGCCAGCAGCCTATTAAGGGGGAGAGAGACCCAGTACTTC. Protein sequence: CASSLLRGRETQYF.

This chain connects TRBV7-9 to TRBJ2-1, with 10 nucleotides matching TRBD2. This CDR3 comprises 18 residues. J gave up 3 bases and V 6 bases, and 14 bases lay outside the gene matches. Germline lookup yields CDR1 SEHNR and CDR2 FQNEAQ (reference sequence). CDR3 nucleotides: TGTGCCAGCAGTCGCCTCCCTAGCGGGAGCAAAAGCTACAATGAGCAGTTCTTC. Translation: CASSRLPSGSKSYNEQFF. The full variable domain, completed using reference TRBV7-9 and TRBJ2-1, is DTGVSQNPRHKITKRGQNVTFRCDPISEHNRLYWYRQTLGQGPEFLTYFQNEAQLEKSRLLSDRFSAERPKGSFSTLEIQRTEQGDSAMYLCASSRLPSGSKSYNEQFFGPGTRLTVL.

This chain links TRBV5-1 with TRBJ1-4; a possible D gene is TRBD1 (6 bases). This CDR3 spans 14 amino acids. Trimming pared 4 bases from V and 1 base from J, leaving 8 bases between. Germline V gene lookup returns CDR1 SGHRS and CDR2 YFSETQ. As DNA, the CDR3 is TGCGCCAGCAGCAAGGACAGAACTAATGAAAAACTGTTTTTT. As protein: CASSKDRTNEKLFF. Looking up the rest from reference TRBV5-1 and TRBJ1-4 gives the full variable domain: KAGVTQTPRYLIKTRGQQVTLSCSPISGHRSVSWYQQTPGQGLQFLFEYFSETQRNKGNFPGRFSGRQFSNSRSEMNVSTLELGDSALYLCASSKDRTNEKLFFGSGTQLSVL.

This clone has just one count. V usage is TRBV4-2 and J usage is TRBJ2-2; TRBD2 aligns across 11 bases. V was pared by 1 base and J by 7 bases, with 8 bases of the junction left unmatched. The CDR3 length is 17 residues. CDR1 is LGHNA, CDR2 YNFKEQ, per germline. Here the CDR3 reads CASSQGHSGRASGELFF. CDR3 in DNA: TGTGCCAGCAGCCAAGGCCATAGCGGGAGGGCAAGCGGGGAGCTGTTTTTT.

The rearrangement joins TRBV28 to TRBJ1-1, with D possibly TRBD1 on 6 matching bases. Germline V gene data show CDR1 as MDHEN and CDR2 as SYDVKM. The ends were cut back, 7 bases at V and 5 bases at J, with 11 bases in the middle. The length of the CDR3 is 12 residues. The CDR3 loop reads CASIWQGTEAFF. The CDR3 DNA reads TGTGCCAGCATCTGGCAGGGGACTGAAGCTTTCTTT.

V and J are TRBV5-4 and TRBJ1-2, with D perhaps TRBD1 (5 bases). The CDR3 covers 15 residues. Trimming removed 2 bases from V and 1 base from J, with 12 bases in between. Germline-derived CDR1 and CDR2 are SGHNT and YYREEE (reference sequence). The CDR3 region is CASSLQAGYNYGYTF. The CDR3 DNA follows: TGTGCCAGCAGCTTACAGGCAGGGTATAACTATGGCTACACCTTC.

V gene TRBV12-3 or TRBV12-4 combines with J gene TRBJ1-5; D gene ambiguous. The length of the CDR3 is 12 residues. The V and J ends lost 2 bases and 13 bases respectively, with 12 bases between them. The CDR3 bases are TGTGCCAGCAGTTTAATGAGCGGGTTTCAGCATTTT. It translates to CASSLMSGFQHF.

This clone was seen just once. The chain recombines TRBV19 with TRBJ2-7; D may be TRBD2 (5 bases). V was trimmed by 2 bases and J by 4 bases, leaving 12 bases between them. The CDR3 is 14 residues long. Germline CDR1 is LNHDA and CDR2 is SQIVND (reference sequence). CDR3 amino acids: CASSIFSGGYEQYF. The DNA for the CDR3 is TGTGCCAGTAGTATATTTTCAGGCGGGTACGAGCAGTACTTC.

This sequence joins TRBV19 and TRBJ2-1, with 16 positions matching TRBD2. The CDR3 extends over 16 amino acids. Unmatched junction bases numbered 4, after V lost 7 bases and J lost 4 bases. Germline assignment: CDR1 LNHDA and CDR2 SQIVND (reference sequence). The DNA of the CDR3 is TGTGCCAGTATGGGACTAGCGGGAGGGCCGTACAATGAGCAGTTCTTC. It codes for CASMGLAGGPYNEQFF. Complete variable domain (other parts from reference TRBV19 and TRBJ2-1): DGGITQSPKYLFRKEGQNVTLSCEQNLNHDAMYWYRQDPGQGLRLIYYSQIVNDFQKGDIAEGYSVSREKKESFPLTVTSAQKNPTAFYLCASMGLAGGPYNEQFFGPGTRLTVL.

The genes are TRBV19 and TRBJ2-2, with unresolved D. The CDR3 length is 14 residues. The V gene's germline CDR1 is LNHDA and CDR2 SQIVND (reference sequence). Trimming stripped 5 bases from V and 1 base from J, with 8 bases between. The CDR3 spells CASSSRGNTGELFF. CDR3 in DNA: TGTGCCAGTAGTTCAAGAGGGAACACCGGGGAGCTGTTTTTT.

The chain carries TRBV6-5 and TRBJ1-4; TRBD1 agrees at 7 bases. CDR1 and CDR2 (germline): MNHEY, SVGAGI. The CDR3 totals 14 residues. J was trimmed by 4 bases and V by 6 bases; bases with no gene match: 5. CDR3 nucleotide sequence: TGTGCCAGCAGAACGACAGGGCATAATGAAAAACTGTTTTTT. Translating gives CASRTTGHNEKLFF.

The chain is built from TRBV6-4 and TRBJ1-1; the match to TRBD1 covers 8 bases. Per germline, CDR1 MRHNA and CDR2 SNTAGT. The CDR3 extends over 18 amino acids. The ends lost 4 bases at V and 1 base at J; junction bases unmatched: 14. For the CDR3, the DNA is TGTGCCAGCAGTGCCTCAGGGGGCGCCTCCCCGGCGAACACTGAAGCTTTCTTT. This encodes CASSASGGASPANTEAFF.

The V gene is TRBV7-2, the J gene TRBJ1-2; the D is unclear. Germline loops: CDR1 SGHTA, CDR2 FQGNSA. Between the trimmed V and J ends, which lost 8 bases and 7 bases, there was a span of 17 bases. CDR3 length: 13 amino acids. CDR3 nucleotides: TGTGCCAGCGCCGTTTGGGGAGCGGCTGGCTACACCTTC. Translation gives CASAVWGAAGYTF.

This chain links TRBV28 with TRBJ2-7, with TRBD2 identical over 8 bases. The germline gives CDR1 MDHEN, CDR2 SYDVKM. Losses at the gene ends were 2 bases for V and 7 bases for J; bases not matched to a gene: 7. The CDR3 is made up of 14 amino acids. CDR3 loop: CASSLSGGPREQYF. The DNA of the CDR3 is TGTGCCAGCAGTTTAAGCGGGGGTCCTCGGGAGCAGTACTTC.

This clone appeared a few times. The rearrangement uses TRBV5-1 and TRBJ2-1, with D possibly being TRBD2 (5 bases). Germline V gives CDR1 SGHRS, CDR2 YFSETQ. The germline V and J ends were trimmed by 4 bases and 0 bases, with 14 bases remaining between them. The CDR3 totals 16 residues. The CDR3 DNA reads TGCGCCAGCAGCCTTTTGGGAGCCCTCTCCTACAATGAGCAGTTCTTC. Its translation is CASSLLGALSYNEQFF.

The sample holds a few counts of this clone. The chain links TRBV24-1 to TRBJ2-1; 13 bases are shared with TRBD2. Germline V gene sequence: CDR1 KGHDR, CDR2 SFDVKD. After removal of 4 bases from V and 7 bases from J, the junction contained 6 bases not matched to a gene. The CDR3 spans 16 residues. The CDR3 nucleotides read TGTGCCACCAGTGACCCAGCGACTAGCGGGAGGAATGAGCAGTTCTTC. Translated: CATSDPATSGRNEQFF.